The sequence of this TCR beta chain was determined in a study of T cell repertoires in cytomegalovirus infection. Regarding the study as a whole: Identification of carriers of CMV plus the relevant HLA was achieved through cumulative public TCR beta family frequency.

One entry per CDR3 protein results from TCRdb running MiXCR on the reads. The sample holds 250,000 to 300,000 distinct CDR3 sequences, roughly a fifth seen once. In the case of this clonotype: The antigen is unknown.

The receptor's source is a human donor in good health (CMV status not recorded). Some clones in this sample may be carry-over from other donors' samples. The material sequenced was cultured PBMCs, taken from culture after CMV antigen stimulation.

The CDR3 DNA reads as TGTGCCAGCAAGACAAGCGTCGCGAACACCGGGGAGCTGTTTTTT. Translating it yields CASKTSVANTGELFF. The chain carries TRBV6-2 or TRBV6-3 and TRBJ2-2; D gene uncertain. Germline V gene sequence: CDR1 MNHEY, CDR2 SVGEGT. This CDR3 is built from 15 residues. V lost 7 bases and J lost 0, with 12 bases in between.